The source of this T cell receptor beta chain is a study of blood T cell repertoires in COVID-19. Clones were sequenced by immunoSEQ multiplex PCR, and TCRdb holds only the in-frame ones, with some missing. The sample holds some 510,000 clones, over 75% seen once. V was shortened by 0 bases and J by 2 bases, with 14 bases between the two germline ends. This CDR3 spans 17 amino acids. From germline, CDR1 is LNHNV and CDR2 YYDKDF (reference sequence). The origin of this receptor is a woman aged 40-49 years who had recovered from COVID-19. The rearrangement uses TRBV15 and TRBJ1-3; D possibly corresponds to TRBD1 (5 bases). Input material: PBMCs or T cells enriched from blood (not recorded which). DNA for the CDR3: TGTGCCACCAGCAGAGATATAGCGGGGACTGCTGGAAACACCATATATTTT. Translated: CATSRDIAGTAGNTIYF.